This T cell receptor beta chain was captured by sequencing in a study of technical replicates of blood from a few donors. TCRdb keeps only in-frame clones here, not all; method: immunoSEQ multiplex PCR. The data show roughly 82,000 clones, approximately 90% seen once. The CDR3 loop spans 14 amino acids. Germline V gives CDR1 MGHDK, CDR2 SYGVNS. V shed 8 bases and J 7 bases; nucleotides not matched to a gene: 10. This rearrangement joins TRBV25-1 to TRBJ2-1; TRBD2 agrees at 8 bases. This TCR was recovered from a human donor in good health. Sequences were obtained from T cells isolated from PBMCs. The CDR3 loop reads CASSGGTSKNEQFF. CDR3 nucleotides: TGTGCCAGCTCCGGCGGGACTAGTAAAAATGAGCAGTTCTTC.